The clone carrying this TCR beta chain came up a few times. Its antigen is currently unknown. A universal primer site was created by template switching, with the cDNA bearing unique molecular identifiers. TCRdb re-analysed the 5' RACE reads in MiXCR, keeping a single row per CDR3 protein. The top ten hold roughly 1.6% of the sample, which has roughly 710,000 distinct CDR3 sequences, less than 7% seen once. This entry belongs to a study of identical twins. Study findings and constraints: There was an excess of low generation probability in the out-of-frame alpha sequences that twins shared. Conclusions leaned on cross-sectional statistical analysis and did not track the same donors over time. Insertions were reduced in abundant cord blood beta clonotypes but not in memory repertoires.

CDR1 MNHNS and CDR2 SASEGT come from the germline V gene. Trimming shortened V by 5 bases and J by 7 bases, and 14 bases separated the two germline ends. This CDR3 is built from 14 residues. The source of this sequence is a young man in good health. The chain links TRBV6-1 to TRBJ2-2; no clear D. Sample: naive T cells sorted from blood. CDR3 coding DNA: TGTGCCAGCAGTAATGAGCTAGGTATCGGGGAGCTGTTTTTT. This sequence encodes CASSNELGIGELFF.